Described below is a single T cell receptor beta chain sequence and its context. This sample is drawn from a study of T cell changes during pregnancy in multiple sclerosis. The V gene's germline CDR1 is MNHNS and CDR2 SASEGT. The CDR3 has 14 residues. V was cut by 1 base and J by 2 bases, with 9 bases left in between. Method: immunoSEQ multiplex PCR; TCRdb's copy keeps in-frame clones and lacks some. The repertoire holds 55,000 to 70,000 clones, with 93% as singletons. The rearrangement joins TRBV6-1 to TRBJ2-7; a possible D gene is TRBD1 (6 bases). Sequences were derived from peripheral blood, sampled after pregnancy. The origin of this receptor is a female donor with multiple sclerosis, enrolled in a pregnancy study. In DNA form, the CDR3 reads TGTGCCAGCAGTGAAGTAGCAGGGGCCTACGAGCAGTACTTC. Its protein product is CASSEVAGAYEQYF.